The T cell receptor beta chain described here comes from a study of shared clonotypes between healthy human individuals. In the naive CD8 group, cells lacked CD45RO and were positively selected for CCR7, so terminally differentiated effector memory CD45RA+ cells were left out. This CDR3 spans 16 amino acids. Germline V gene lookup returns CDR1 SSHAT and CDR2 FNYEAQ (reference sequence). Trimming cost V 1 base and J 6 bases, with 16 bases left between them. Produced via immunoSEQ multiplex PCR; TCRdb's table is partial and in-frame only. The table records 630,000 or so clones, 95% to 98% of them present only once.

The chain links TRBV7-7 to TRBJ2-1, with D possibly called TRBD1 or TRBD2 (5 bases each). The sample taken for sequencing was naive CD8+ T cells sorted from blood. This TCR was recovered from a man younger than 45 in good health. In DNA form, the CDR3 reads TGTGCCAGCAGCTTAGATGAACTAGGGGCTGTCAATGAGCAGTTCTTC. This gives the protein CASSLDELGAVNEQFF.